This T cell receptor beta chain stems from a study of PD-1 blockade in classical Hodgkin lymphoma. General study findings and limits: Complete responders' diversity at baseline resembled that of newly diagnosed patients.

TCRdb's table, derived via immunoSEQ multiplex PCR, lists solely in-frame clones and lacks some. The sample holds tens of thousands of clones; 75% to 90% are singletons and the top ten take roughly 13%. This CDR3 comprises 14 residues. V shed 5 bases and J shed 4 bases, with 15 bases lying between them. The germline CDR1 and CDR2 sequences are MNHEY and SVGAGI. Details on this clone: Antigen unknown.

Time point defined: cycle 4 day 1 (C4D1), after less than 7 weeks of nivolumab. Every patient experienced relapse after autologous stem cell transplantation, and brentuximab vedotin exposure varied. Material: peripheral blood mononuclear cells (PBMCs), obtained before the fourth cycle of nivolumab. The TCR sequence derives from a human donor with classical Hodgkin lymphoma. The chain combines TRBV6-5 with TRBJ2-7; no reliable D call. The CDR3 DNA sequence: TGTGCCAGCAGTACGTTTTACAGCAGGTACGAGCAGTACTTC. Its translation is CASSTFYSRYEQYF.